This T cell receptor beta chain was obtained from a study of siplizumab effects on memory and regulatory T cells. Per-sample assaying covered about 10^5 TCR templates. Measured with immunoSEQ multiplex PCR; TCRdb has only the in-frame clones, and not every one. This sample yields roughly 50,000 clones, of which more than 75% are seen a single time; 0.35% belongs to the top ten. Findings and caveats of the study: Alloreactive sequences traceable to unstimulated CD4+ memory cells were significantly reduced by siplizumab. On average, about 72% of mappable alloreactive CD4+ clones were Treg-derived under siplizumab, against 25% to 30% in controls. Memory T cells appeared less diverse than naive cells, which seemed to contribute substantially to alloresponse.

Notes on this clone: The antigen is not known.

Sequenced sample: naive CD8+ T cells sorted from blood. The source is a human donor in good health.

The CDR3 DNA reads as TGTGCCAGCAGCTTGGCCGGACAACAAGAGACCCAGTACTTC. Translation: CASSLAGQQETQYF. The chain combines TRBV5-6 with TRBJ2-5; D is perhaps TRBD1 (5 bases). From germline, CDR1 is SGHDT and CDR2 YYEEEE. The CDR3 loop spans 14 amino acids. The germline V and J ends were trimmed by 0 bases and 2 bases, with 8 bases remaining between them.